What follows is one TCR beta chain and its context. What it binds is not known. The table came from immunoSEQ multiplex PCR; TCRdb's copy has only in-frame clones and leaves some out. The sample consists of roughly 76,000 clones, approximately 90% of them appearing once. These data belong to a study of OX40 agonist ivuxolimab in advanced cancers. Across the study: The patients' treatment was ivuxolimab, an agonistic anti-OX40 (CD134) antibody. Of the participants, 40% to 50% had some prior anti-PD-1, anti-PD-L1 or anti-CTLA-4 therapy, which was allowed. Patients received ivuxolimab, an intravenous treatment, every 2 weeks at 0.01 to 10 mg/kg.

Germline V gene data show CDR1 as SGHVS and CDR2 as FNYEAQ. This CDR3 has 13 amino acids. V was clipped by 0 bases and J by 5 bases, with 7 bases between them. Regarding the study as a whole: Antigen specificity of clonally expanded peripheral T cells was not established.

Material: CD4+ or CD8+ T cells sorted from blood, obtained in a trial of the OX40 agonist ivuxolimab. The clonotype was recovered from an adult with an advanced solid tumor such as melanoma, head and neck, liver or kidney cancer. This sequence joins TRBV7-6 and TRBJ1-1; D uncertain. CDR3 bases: TGTGCCAGCAGCTTAGCGCGGTGGACTGAAGCTTTCTTT. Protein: CASSLARWTEAFF.